The clone carrying this T cell receptor beta chain was counted at least ten times. This sample was taken from a study of T cells after posttransplantation cyclophosphamide. A marrow graft followed busulfan-fludarabine conditioning, with cyclophosphamide on days +3 and +4. TCRdb's copy holds only in-frame clones and misses some; the assay was immunoSEQ multiplex PCR. The sample was found to contain some 23,000 clones, and every one recurs. Germline V gene data show CDR1 as SNHLY and CDR2 as FYNNEI. The V and J ends lost 6 bases and 0 bases respectively, with 12 bases between them. This CDR3 is built from 16 residues.

Material: PBMCs, obtained after allogeneic stem cell transplant with posttransplant cyclophosphamide. This sequence originates from a male patient in his late teens or twenties who received an allogeneic stem cell transplant from a related donor, was CMV-positive, and had no GVHD. Certain T cells may be donor cells from the graft. V usage is TRBV2 and J usage is TRBJ1-6; D is possibly TRBD1 (5 bases). As DNA, the CDR3 is TGTGCCAGCAGCAGCAGGGAAAGCTCCTATAATTCACCCCTCCACTTT. Translating it yields CASSSRESSYNSPLHF.